The T cell receptor beta chain described here comes from a study of shared clonotypes between healthy human individuals. General study findings and limits: Donor clonotype sharing was expected to depend on sequencing depth.

Turning to this clone: The antigen remains unidentified.

Assay used: immunoSEQ multiplex PCR; TCRdb lists only in-frame clones, some missing. The repertoire holds approximately 2,000,000 clones, with around 92% as singletons. This CDR3 is 13 amino acids long. Germline V CDR1 and CDR2: SGHNT, YYREEE (reference sequence). V was trimmed by 3 bases and J by 2 bases, leaving 9 bases between them. Sequencing was carried out using naive CD4+ T cells from PBMCs. Subset here: CD45RA+ positively selected. J is TRBJ2-7 and V is TRBV5-4, with D possibly being TRBD2 (6 bases). This receptor was taken from a man between 18 and 35 years old in good health. Some clones in this sample may be carry-over from other donors' samples. The CDR3 protein is CASSSRGPYEQYF. DNA of the CDR3: TGTGCCAGCAGCTCGCGGGGACCCTACGAGCAGTACTTC.